A single sample is the source of the 27 T cell receptor beta chains below, sequenced in a study of cytomegalovirus exposure and HLA in healthy donors. The study ran its PCR with 60 Vbeta and 13 Jbeta primers. Clones were read by immunoSEQ multiplex PCR, and TCRdb kept only the in-frame ones, dropping some. The table lists about 180,000 clones, around 80% of them singletons. Material: PBMCs. The source of these receptors is a woman aged 50 to 60 in good health and CMV-seropositive.

Turning to this clone: The junction departs from germline at one end; a sequencing error may be responsible. V and J are TRBV27 and TRBJ2-7, with D possibly matching TRBD2 (6 bases). This CDR3 comprises 11 residues. CDR1 MNHEY and CDR2 SMNVEV come from the germline V gene (reference sequence). In DNA, the CDR3 is TGCAGCGCGGGGAGGTTCTACGAGCAGTACTTC. Amino acids: CSAGRFYEQYF.

The sample holds a few counts of this clone. The chain recombines TRBV11-3 with TRBJ2-3; 8 nucleotides line up with TRBD2. The CDR3 has 15 amino acids. Germline CDR1 is SGHNT and CDR2 is YENEEA. V lost 1 base to trimming and J lost 7 bases; unmatched junction nucleotides: 7. The CDR3 is CASSLGPGRGNTQYF. CDR3 DNA: TGTGCCAGCAGCTTAGGACCCGGGAGGGGCAATACGCAGTATTTT.

This sequence joins TRBV15 and TRBJ1-2, with D unresolved. Per the germline V gene, CDR1 is LNHNV and CDR2 is YYDKDF (reference sequence). The length of the CDR3 is 14 residues. V lost 3 bases to trimming and J lost 1 base, with 9 bases between them. Here the CDR3 reads CATSRQVVNYGYTF. CDR3 nucleotide sequence: TGTGCCACCAGCAGGCAGGTCGTTAACTATGGCTACACCTTC.

The V call is TRBV19, the J call TRBJ1-5, with D possibly matching TRBD1 (6 bases). Germline V gene lookup returns CDR1 LNHDA and CDR2 SQIVND (reference sequence). V gave up 4 bases and J gave up 4 bases, with 17 bases separating them. The CDR3 is 16 residues long. CDR3 region: CASSTRQVILNQPQHF. The CDR3 DNA is TGTGCCAGTAGTACGCGACAGGTCATCCTAAATCAGCCCCAGCATTTT.

This clone was seen more than once but under ten times. The V gene is TRBV5-6, the J gene TRBJ1-6, with TRBD1 matching over 7 bases. The J segment lost 7 bases and the V segment lost 4 bases, leaving 14 bases of the junction unmatched. The CDR3 contains 17 residues. The germline gives CDR1 SGHDT, CDR2 YYEEEE. CDR3 sequence reads: CASSPFLGGYANSPLHF. In DNA, the CDR3 is TGTGCCAGCAGCCCATTCCTAGGGGGCTACGCGAATTCACCCCTCCACTTT.

This rearrangement joins TRBV11-1 to TRBJ2-7; 11 bases are shared with TRBD1. This CDR3 contains 14 residues. Germline values: CDR1 SGHAT, CDR2 FQDESV (reference sequence). V dropped 5 bases and J dropped 6; count of bases not matched to a gene: 6. This CDR3 is CASSADRGLGEQYF. The CDR3 coding sequence is TGTGCCAGCAGCGCGGACAGGGGGCTCGGCGAGCAGTACTTC.

V usage is TRBV5-1 and J usage is TRBJ1-2, with a tentative D call TRBD1 (5 bases). The CDR3 is 16 residues long. The germline gives CDR1 SGHRS, CDR2 YFSETQ. Trimming removed 2 bases from V and 0 bases from J, with 14 bases in between. The CDR3: CASSLQAYPTNYGYTF. The CDR3 DNA reads TGCGCCAGCAGCTTACAGGCATATCCTACTAACTATGGCTACACCTTC.

This chain uses TRBV7-2 with TRBJ1-5; D is uncertain. Per the germline V gene, CDR1 is SGHTA and CDR2 is FQGNSA. The CDR3 spans 13 residues. Trimming removed 2 bases from V and 7 bases from J, with 9 bases in between. The CDR3 is CASSLIRVQPQHF. The CDR3 coding sequence is TGTGCCAGCAGCTTAATTCGTGTACAGCCCCAGCATTTT.

The chain is built from TRBV7-2 and TRBJ2-1, with TRBD2 matching over 10 bases. The V gene's germline CDR1 is SGHTA and CDR2 FQGNSA. The V gene end was trimmed by 5 bases and the J gene end by 3 bases; junction bases not matched to a gene: 1. CDR3 size: 14 residues. CDR3 coding DNA: TGTGCCAGCAGCAGACTAGCGGGCTACAATGAGCAGTTCTTC. It yields the protein CASSRLAGYNEQFF.

As to this clone: A read error may account for a junction end that differs from germline. The rearrangement joins TRBV7-7 to TRBJ2-2; D ambiguous. The CDR3 has 14 amino acids. Germline CDR1 and CDR2: SSHAT and FNYEAQ (reference sequence). CDR3 nucleotides: TGTGCTAGCACCCCAACGCCAGGCACCGGGGAGCTGTTTTTT. This codes for CASTPTPGTGELFF.

V is TRBV5-1 and J is TRBJ2-7, with D possibly being TRBD2 (6 bases). The CDR3 sequence is 13 residues long. Germline-derived CDR1 and CDR2 are SGHRS and YFSETQ. V dropped 2 bases and J dropped 10 bases, with 16 bases sitting between them. In nucleotides, the CDR3 is TGCGCCAGCAGCTTTAACCGGCCGCGGGAACAGTACTTC. Amino acids: CASSFNRPREQYF.

The chain carries TRBV18 and TRBJ2-7; D perhaps matches TRBD1 (6 bases). Germline V gene data show CDR1 as KGHSH and CDR2 as LQKENI. The V gene lost 4 bases and the J gene lost 2 bases, with 12 bases spanning the gap. The CDR3 length is 14 residues. DNA of the CDR3: TGTGCCAGCTCACAGGGACATACAACCTACGAGCAGTACTTC. Translation gives CASSQGHTTYEQYF.

This chain joins TRBV28 and TRBJ2-3; 9 nucleotides line up with TRBD1. The ends lost 1 base at V and 5 bases at J; junction bases unmatched: 10. Germline V gives CDR1 MDHEN, CDR2 SYDVKM. The CDR3 is made up of 17 amino acids. CDR3 region: CASSLYRGRGEGDTQYF. CDR3 sequence (DNA): TGTGCCAGCAGTTTATACAGGGGGCGCGGTGAGGGAGATACGCAGTATTTT.

V usage is TRBV28 and J usage is TRBJ2-7; 11 nucleotides line up with TRBD2. CDR1 and CDR2 from the germline V gene are MDHEN and SYDVKM. The CDR3 totals 16 residues. V lost 2 bases to trimming and J lost 0 bases; unmatched junction nucleotides: 3. The CDR3 sequence is CASSLVLAGGSYEQYF. The CDR3 DNA reads as TGTGCCAGCAGTTTAGTGCTAGCGGGAGGCTCCTACGAGCAGTACTTC.

V usage is TRBV5-1 and J usage is TRBJ1-2; weak D call: TRBD1 (5 bases). The CDR3 contains 14 residues. CDR1 and CDR2 from the germline V gene are SGHRS and YFSETQ. The ends were cut back, 0 bases at V and 7 bases at J, with 13 bases in the middle. In DNA, the CDR3 is TGCGCCAGCAGCTTGGACCGGGGGGAGGGTGGCTACACCTTC. It is translated as CASSLDRGEGGYTF.

This clone came up a few times. Written as DNA, the CDR3 is TGTGCCAGCTCACCCGCACGTCCCGGGACAGGGGACGAAAAACTGTTTTTT. Protein: CASSPARPGTGDEKLFF. The V gene is TRBV18, the J gene TRBJ1-4; 10 nucleotides line up with TRBD1. Trimming cost V 3 bases and J 8 bases; bases outside gene matches: 12. The CDR3 has 17 amino acids. The germline CDR1 and CDR2 sequences are KGHSH and LQKENI. The full variable domain, completed using reference TRBV18 and TRBJ1-4, is NAGVMQNPRHLVRRRGQEARLRCSPMKGHSHVYWYRQLPEEGLKFMVYLQKENIIDESGMPKERFSAEFPKEGPSILRIQQVVRGDSAAYFCASSPARPGTGDEKLFFGSGTQLSVL.

This rearrangement joins TRBV18 to TRBJ1-4; D is possibly TRBD1 (6 bases). Trimming removed 3 bases at V and 5 bases at J, with 13 bases between. Germline lookup yields CDR1 KGHSH and CDR2 LQKENI. This CDR3 is 15 amino acids long. This chain's CDR3 is CASSPPGGRNEKLFF. CDR3 nucleotides: TGTGCCAGCTCACCCCCCGGGGGGCGGAATGAAAAACTGTTTTTT.

The V and J genes are TRBV6-5 and TRBJ1-1; D might be TRBD1 (5 bases). This CDR3 has 15 amino acids. Trimming cost V 0 bases and J 2 bases, with 10 bases left between them. Germline CDR1 reads MNHEY; CDR2 reads SVGAGI. DNA of the CDR3: TGTGCCAGCAGTTACTCGGGCAGGGTAAACACTGAAGCTTTCTTT. Protein sequence: CASSYSGRVNTEAFF.

On this clone: The junction and the germline gene differ at one end; a read error may be behind it. The chain carries TRBV7-7 and TRBJ1-2; 11 bases map to TRBD1. Looked up from germline, CDR1 is SSHAT and CDR2 is FNYEAQ (reference sequence). The CDR3 consists of 15 residues. Written as DNA, the CDR3 is TGTGCTAGCAGCCCTCATCCCGGGACAGGGGGAGGCTACACCTTC. Encoded protein: CASSPHPGTGGGYTF. The full variable domain, rest sourced from reference TRBV7-7 and TRBJ1-2, is GAGVSQSPRYKVTKRGQDVTLRCDPISSHATLYWYQQALGQGPEFLTYFNYEAQPDKSGLPSDRFSAERPEGSISTLTIQRTEQRDSAMYRCASSPHPGTGGGYTFGSGTRLTVV.

This clone was counted once. This chain joins TRBV7-8 and TRBJ1-2, with TRBD1 as a possible D gene (6 bases). The germline V gene encodes CDR1 SGHVS and CDR2 FQNEAQ. This CDR3 spans 15 amino acids. V was clipped by 5 bases and J by 2 bases, with 15 bases between them. CDR3 amino acids: CASSHRGTGNYGYTF. The CDR3 DNA sequence: TGTGCCAGCAGCCACCGGGGCACAGGGAACTATGGCTACACCTTC.

The CDR3 DNA sequence: TGTGCCAGCAGGATCGGACAGGGCGGGGGCTACACCTTC. This gives the protein CASRIGQGGGYTF. The chain couples TRBV6-1 to TRBJ1-2; 8 positions agree with TRBD1. With V trimmed by 6 bases and J by 8 bases, 8 bases remained unmatched. Germline CDR1 is MNHNS and CDR2 is SASEGT. The CDR3 loop spans 13 amino acids.

This clone was recorded once. CDR3 DNA: TGCAGTGCTTCTAGACTCTACGAGCAGTACTTC. Protein sequence: CSASRLYEQYF. This chain connects TRBV20-1 to TRBJ2-7; D call uncertain. Looked up from germline, CDR1 is DFQATT and CDR2 is SNEGSKA (reference sequence). With 5 bases removed from V and 3 bases from J, the gap between germline ends came to 8 bases. The CDR3 has 11 residues.

In this sample, this clone turned up once. The chain carries TRBV7-8 and TRBJ2-3; the D is unclear. The CDR3 extends over 15 amino acids. V lost 1 base and J 0 bases, leaving 8 bases between the germline ends. The germline CDR1 and CDR2 sequences are SGHVS and FQNEAQ. CDR3 coding DNA: TGTGCCAGCAGCTTAGTGCAGGTTAGCACAGATACGCAGTATTTT. Residues: CASSLVQVSTDTQYF.

The rearrangement links TRBV9 to TRBJ1-1; D possibly corresponds to TRBD1 (5 bases). Germline assignment: CDR1 SGDLS and CDR2 YYNGEE. Between the trimmed V and J ends, which lost 0 bases and 2 bases, there was a span of 11 bases. The CDR3 totals 15 residues. CDR3 region: CASSVVVGLNTEAFF. CDR3 nucleotide sequence: TGTGCCAGCAGCGTAGTTGTGGGGCTAAACACTGAAGCTTTCTTT.

V is TRBV19 and J is TRBJ1-5, with 7 bases that match TRBD1. The V and J ends lost 2 bases and 4 bases, in that order; junction bases with no gene match: 5. Per germline, CDR1 LNHDA and CDR2 SQIVND (reference sequence). The length of the CDR3 is 15 residues. CDR3 sequence (DNA): TGTGCCAGTAGTATATTAGGGGGCAGGAATCAGCCCCAGCATTTT. Translated: CASSILGGRNQPQHF. The full variable domain, in which reference TRBV19 and TRBJ1-5 provide the parts outside the CDR3, is DGGITQSPKYLFRKEGQNVTLSCEQNLNHDAMYWYRQDPGQGLRLIYYSQIVNDFQKGDIAEGYSVSREKKESFPLTVTSAQKNPTAFYLCASSILGGRNQPQHFGDGTRLSIL.

The rearrangement joins TRBV9 to TRBJ1-6, with D unclear. The CDR3 loop spans 15 amino acids. Germline V gene lookup returns CDR1 SGDLS and CDR2 YYNGEE. The V gene lost 5 bases and the J gene lost 6 bases, with 15 bases spanning the gap. CDR3 DNA: TGTGCCAGCAGGCCCGGAGGGCTCCCTAATTCACCCCTCCACTTT. It specifies CASRPGGLPNSPLHF.

The J gene is TRBJ2-7, the V gene TRBV27; a possible D gene is TRBD2 (7 bases). The germline V gene encodes CDR1 MNHEY and CDR2 SMNVEV (reference sequence). The CDR3 runs 20 residues. Trimming pared 5 bases from V and 2 bases from J, leaving 31 bases between. The DNA of the CDR3 is TGTGCCAGCAGTACCAACAGGGACTACTCCGGGACTCGCCCCCCCTACGAGCAGTACTTC. As protein: CASSTNRDYSGTRPPYEQYF.